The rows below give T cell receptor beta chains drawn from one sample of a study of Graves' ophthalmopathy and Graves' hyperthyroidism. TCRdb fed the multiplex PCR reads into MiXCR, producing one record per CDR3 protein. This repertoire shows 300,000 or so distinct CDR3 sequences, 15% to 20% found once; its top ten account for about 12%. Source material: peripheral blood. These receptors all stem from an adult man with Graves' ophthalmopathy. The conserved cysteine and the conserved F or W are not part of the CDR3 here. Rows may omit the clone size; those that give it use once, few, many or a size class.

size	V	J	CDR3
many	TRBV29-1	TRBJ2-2	SVEPGQGRAGELF
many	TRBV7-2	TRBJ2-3	ASSLAGQLYTDTQY
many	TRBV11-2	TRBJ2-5	ASSQTGAQETQY
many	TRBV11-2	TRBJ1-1	ASSLAFAGTEAF
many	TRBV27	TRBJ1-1	ASSLGRKAF
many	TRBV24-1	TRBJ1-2	ATSHYGYT
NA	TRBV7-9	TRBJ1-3	ASSFGVTDTIY
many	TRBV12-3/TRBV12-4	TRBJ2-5	ASSLALMPRTASETQY
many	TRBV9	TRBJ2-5	ASSDGTGSYQETQY
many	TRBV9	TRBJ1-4	ASSQRQGGEKLF
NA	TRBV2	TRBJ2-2	ASSEEAKAGELF
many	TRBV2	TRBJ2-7	ASSLRAGYEQY
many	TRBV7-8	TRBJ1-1	ASAMNTEAF
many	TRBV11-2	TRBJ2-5	ASSPVFTYQETQY
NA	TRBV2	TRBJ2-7	ASIDDGGATYYEQY
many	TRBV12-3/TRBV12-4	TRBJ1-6	ASSSPGQGFSPLH
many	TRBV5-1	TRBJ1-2	ASSPQANYGYT
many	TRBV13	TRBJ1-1	ASRGTEAF
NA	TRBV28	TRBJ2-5	ASATGGQETQY
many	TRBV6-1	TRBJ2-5	ASWKWGEETQY
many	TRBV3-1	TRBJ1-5	ASSRSRNQPQH
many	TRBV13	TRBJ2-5	ASSPLGERGFKTQY
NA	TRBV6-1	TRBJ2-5	ASSEEEQGRQETQY
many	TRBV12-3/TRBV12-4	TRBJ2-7	ASSWTSGYEQY
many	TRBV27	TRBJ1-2	ASRTGFLGGYT
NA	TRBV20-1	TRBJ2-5	SARHGTNQETQY
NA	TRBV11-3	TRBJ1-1	ASSLDGGTGEAF